One and the same sample provided the 19 T cell receptor beta chains below, sequenced in a study of cytomegalovirus exposure and HLA in healthy donors. Both 60 Vbeta primers and 13 Jbeta primers went into the PCR. The repertoire was sequenced with immunoSEQ multiplex PCR; TCRdb's copy has only in-frame clones and lacks some. Counted here are about 190,000 clones, around 82% occurring once; the ten biggest clones make up more than 1.5%. What was sequenced was PBMCs. The receptors derive from a man aged 18 to 29 in good health and CMV-seronegative.

The chain has TRBV7-3 and TRBJ2-3; D gene ambiguous. Germline V CDR1 and CDR2: SGHTA, FQGTGA. The CDR3 covers 13 residues. V was trimmed by 2 bases and J by 5 bases, leaving 8 bases between them. CDR3 in amino acids: CASSLRPGDTQYF. The DNA for the CDR3 is TGTGCCAGCAGCTTACGTCCGGGAGATACGCAGTATTTT.

The chain has TRBV19 and TRBJ1-4, with TRBD1 as a possible D gene (6 bases). Trimming cost V 2 bases and J 2 bases, with 24 bases left between them. CDR1 LNHDA and CDR2 SQIVND come from the germline V gene (reference sequence). The CDR3 length is 20 residues. The CDR3 coding sequence is TGTGCCAGTAGTATACTCCTCTCGGTCTCGGCGGGGGGCACTAATGAAAAACTGTTTTTT. Protein product: CASSILLSVSAGGTNEKLFF.

The chain joins TRBV7-8 to TRBJ1-1; 8 nucleotides match TRBD1. The ends lost 4 bases at V and 1 base at J; junction bases unmatched: 8. Per the germline V gene, CDR1 is SGHVS and CDR2 is FQNEAQ. The CDR3 sequence is 16 residues long. CDR3 coding DNA: TGTGCCAGCAGCTCCCAGGACAGGGAGTGGAACACTGAAGCTTTCTTT. It translates to CASSSQDREWNTEAFF.

This clone has a single count. The chain recombines TRBV27 with TRBJ1-5; TRBD1 might be the D (5 bases). Germline V gene lookup returns CDR1 MNHEY and CDR2 SMNVEV (reference sequence). Trimming took off 7 bases at V and 6 bases at J, with 13 bases between the two ends. This CDR3 spans 13 amino acids. The CDR3 region is CASTLDIRQPQHF. CDR3 sequence (DNA): TGTGCCAGCACCTTGGACATCCGTCAGCCCCAGCATTTT.

As DNA, the CDR3 is TGTGCCAGCAGCTTGAGGACTAGCGGGGCCGGGGAGACCCAGTACTTC. It yields the protein CASSLRTSGAGETQYF. The chain couples TRBV5-4 to TRBJ2-5, with 12 bases fitting TRBD2. V was pared by 1 base and J by 5 bases, with 6 bases of the junction left unmatched. From germline, CDR1 is SGHNT and CDR2 YYREEE (reference sequence). This CDR3 is 16 amino acids long.

The V gene is TRBV6-5, the J gene TRBJ1-1; D is perhaps TRBD1 (5 bases). Germline CDR1 reads MNHEY; CDR2 reads SVGAGI. The CDR3 is 15 residues long. V was clipped by 6 bases and J by 3 bases, with 17 bases between them. This chain's CDR3 is CASSYQPGSDTEAFF. Here the CDR3 DNA reads TGTGCCAGCAGCTATCAGCCAGGGTCTGACACTGAAGCTTTCTTT.

The J gene is TRBJ1-5, the V gene TRBV2, with a tentative D call TRBD1 (5 bases). The V gene lost 5 bases and the J gene lost 9 bases, with 20 bases spanning the gap. CDR3 length: 15 residues. Germline-derived CDR1 and CDR2 are SNHLY and FYNNEI. CDR3 nucleotides: TGTGCCAGCAGTCAAGAAACAGGTTTAGGGCGGCCCCAGCATTTT. This translates into CASSQETGLGRPQHF.

The genes are TRBV27 and TRBJ1-6, with a weak D call TRBD1 (5 bases). Germline V gene data show CDR1 as MNHEY and CDR2 as SMNVEV (reference sequence). The CDR3 totals 14 residues. V dropped 3 bases and J dropped 5 bases, with 8 bases sitting between them. CDR3 protein: CASSLDKNNSPLHF. CDR3 in DNA: TGTGCCAGCAGTTTGGACAAGAATAATTCACCCCTCCACTTT.

CDR3 loop: CASSQEARGSYEQYF. CDR3 DNA: TGCGCCAGCAGCCAGGAGGCACGAGGCTCCTACGAGCAGTACTTC. V gene TRBV4-3 combines with J gene TRBJ2-7; perhaps TRBD2 as D (5 bases). The CDR3 runs to 15 residues. The ends were cut back, 3 bases at V and 0 bases at J, with 12 bases in the middle. Germline V gene data show CDR1 as LGHNA and CDR2 as YSLEER.

Notes on this clone: At one end, the junction sequence differs from germline, possibly due to a read error. V usage is TRBV19 and J usage is TRBJ2-1, with 7 bases matching TRBD1. CDR3 size: 12 residues. From germline, CDR1 is LNHDA and CDR2 SQIVND (reference sequence). The CDR3: CASSRRDSICVF. For the CDR3, the DNA is TGTGCCAGTAGTAGACGGGACAGTATATGTGTCTTC.

The chain couples TRBV12-5 to TRBJ2-3, with 8 nucleotides matching TRBD2. This CDR3 has 15 residues. The trim removed 2 bases at V and 5 bases at J, leaving 6 bases unmatched. The germline V gene has CDR1 LGHNT and CDR2 FRNRAP. Written as DNA, the CDR3 is TGTGCTAGTGGTTTGTTAGCGGGGTCCGGAGATACGCAGTATTTT. Amino acid sequence: CASGLLAGSGDTQYF.

This clone has just a few counts. The chain combines TRBV13 with TRBJ1-2; D is possibly TRBD1 (5 bases). V lost 6 bases, J lost 2 bases, and 7 bases lay in between. Germline V gene data show CDR1 as PRHDT and CDR2 as FYEKMQ (reference sequence). This CDR3 has 12 residues. CDR3 protein: CASREGNYGYTF. As DNA, the CDR3 is TGTGCCAGCAGGGAGGGGAACTATGGCTACACCTTC. The entire variable domain, with the rest obtained from reference TRBV13 and TRBJ1-2, is as follows: AAGVIQSPRHLIKEKRETATLKCYPIPRHDTVYWYQQGPGQDPQFLISFYEKMQSDKGSIPDRFSAQQFSDYHSELNMSSLELGDSALYFCASREGNYGYTFGSGTRLTVV.

The chain recombines TRBV28 with TRBJ2-5; 7 bases are a match to TRBD2. Germline CDR1 reads MDHEN; CDR2 reads SYDVKM. The junction had 12 bases not matched to a gene; V was cut back by 6 bases and J by 5 bases. The CDR3 is 15 residues long. CDR3 DNA sequence: TGTGCCAGCAGGGAAGGCGGGAGTTACGTCGAGACCCAGTACTTC. It translates to CASREGGSYVETQYF.

This clone showed up just a few times. This chain connects TRBV7-2 to TRBJ1-2, with D tentatively TRBD1 (6 bases). Germline V gene lookup returns CDR1 SGHTA and CDR2 FQGNSA. Deletions cut 1 base from V and 2 bases from J, with 8 bases between. CDR3 size: 14 residues. As DNA, the CDR3 is TGTGCCAGCAGCTTAGGGGGACAAAACTATGGCTACACCTTC. It encodes CASSLGGQNYGYTF.

V and J are TRBV7-2 and TRBJ2-2; the D gene is possibly TRBD2 (7 bases). V lost 5 bases and J 7 bases, leaving 14 bases between the germline ends. The length of the CDR3 is 14 residues. In germline, CDR1 is SGHTA, CDR2 FQGNSA. The CDR3 DNA reads as TGTGCCAGCAGCAGGGGGGGCTTAGTCGGGGAGCTGTTTTTT. Its protein product is CASSRGGLVGELFF. Supplemented by reference TRBV7-2 and TRBJ2-2, the full variable domain reads GAGVSQSPSNKVTEKGKDVELRCDPISGHTALYWYRQSLGQGLEFLIYFQGNSAPDKSGLPSDRFSAERTGGSVSTLTIQRTQQEDSAVYLCASSRGGLVGELFFGEGSRLTVL.

The chain has TRBV18 and TRBJ1-5; D perhaps matches TRBD1 (6 bases). CDR3 size: 15 residues. Germline CDR1 is KGHSH and CDR2 is LQKENI. Trimming cost V 3 bases and J 6 bases, with 15 bases left between them. The CDR3 DNA is TGTGCCAGCTCACCCGCAGGGGTGGGGGCTCAGCCCCAGCATTTT. Translating it yields CASSPAGVGAQPQHF.

The gene calls are TRBV25-1 and TRBJ1-2; TRBD1 might be the D (6 bases). Germline CDR1 and CDR2: MGHDK and SYGVNS. CDR3 length: 15 amino acids. Trimming removed 5 bases at V and 7 bases at J, with 20 bases between. The CDR3 sequence is CASSTKGTGGRGYTF. The DNA for the CDR3 is TGTGCCAGCAGTACGAAGGGGACGGGGGGCCGTGGCTACACCTTC.

DNA for the CDR3: TGCGCCAGCAGCTTACGGGGGGCAAGTAACACTGAAGCTTTCTTT. It specifies CASSLRGASNTEAFF. The rearrangement uses TRBV5-1 and TRBJ1-1, with D tentatively TRBD1 (6 bases). Per the germline V gene, CDR1 is SGHRS and CDR2 is YFSETQ. The CDR3 has 15 residues. Trimming took 2 bases from V and 2 from J, leaving 13 bases between them. Supplemented by reference TRBV5-1 and TRBJ1-1, the full variable domain reads KAGVTQTPRYLIKTRGQQVTLSCSPISGHRSVSWYQQTPGQGLQFLFEYFSETQRNKGNFPGRFSGRQFSNSRSEMNVSTLELGDSALYLCASSLRGASNTEAFFGQGTRLTVV.

This chain links TRBV7-9 with TRBJ1-2; 9 bases match TRBD1. CDR1 is SEHNR and CDR2 is FQNEAQ in the germline V gene (reference sequence). The CDR3 length is 16 residues. V trimming: 4 bases; J trimming: 1 base; junction bases outside the gene matches: 7. The CDR3 nucleotides are TGTGCCAGCAGCTCGAGGACAGGGGAGGGTAACTATGGCTACACCTTC. Encoded protein: CASSSRTGEGNYGYTF.